This T cell receptor (beta chain) came from a study of blood T cell repertoires in COVID-19. Study summary: From T cells, B-cell-depleted T cells, or PBMCs came the material, which was cDNA or gDNA.

The V gene's germline CDR1 is LGHDT and CDR2 YNNKEL (reference sequence). The CDR3 runs 12 residues. Source study methods: Reference gene primer amplification yielded estimated nucleated cell counts. Clones were sequenced by immunoSEQ multiplex PCR, and TCRdb holds only the in-frame ones, with some missing. Clone size and the V and J calls come from that table; the DNA yielded D and trimming. The top ten hold under 3% of the sample, which has fewer than 300,000 clones, around four fifths seen once. About this clone itself: The junction departs from the called germline gene at one end, perhaps through a read error.

This sequence was found in a woman between 65 and 79 years old with active or convalescent COVID-19. The chain is built from TRBV3-1 (or the pseudogene TRBV3-2) and TRBJ1-5; tentatively, D is TRBD1 (6 bases). Source material: peripheral blood. CDR3 sequence: CASSQENRERVF. The CDR3 coding sequence is TGTGCCAGCAGCCAAGAGAACAGGGAAAGAGTTTTT.